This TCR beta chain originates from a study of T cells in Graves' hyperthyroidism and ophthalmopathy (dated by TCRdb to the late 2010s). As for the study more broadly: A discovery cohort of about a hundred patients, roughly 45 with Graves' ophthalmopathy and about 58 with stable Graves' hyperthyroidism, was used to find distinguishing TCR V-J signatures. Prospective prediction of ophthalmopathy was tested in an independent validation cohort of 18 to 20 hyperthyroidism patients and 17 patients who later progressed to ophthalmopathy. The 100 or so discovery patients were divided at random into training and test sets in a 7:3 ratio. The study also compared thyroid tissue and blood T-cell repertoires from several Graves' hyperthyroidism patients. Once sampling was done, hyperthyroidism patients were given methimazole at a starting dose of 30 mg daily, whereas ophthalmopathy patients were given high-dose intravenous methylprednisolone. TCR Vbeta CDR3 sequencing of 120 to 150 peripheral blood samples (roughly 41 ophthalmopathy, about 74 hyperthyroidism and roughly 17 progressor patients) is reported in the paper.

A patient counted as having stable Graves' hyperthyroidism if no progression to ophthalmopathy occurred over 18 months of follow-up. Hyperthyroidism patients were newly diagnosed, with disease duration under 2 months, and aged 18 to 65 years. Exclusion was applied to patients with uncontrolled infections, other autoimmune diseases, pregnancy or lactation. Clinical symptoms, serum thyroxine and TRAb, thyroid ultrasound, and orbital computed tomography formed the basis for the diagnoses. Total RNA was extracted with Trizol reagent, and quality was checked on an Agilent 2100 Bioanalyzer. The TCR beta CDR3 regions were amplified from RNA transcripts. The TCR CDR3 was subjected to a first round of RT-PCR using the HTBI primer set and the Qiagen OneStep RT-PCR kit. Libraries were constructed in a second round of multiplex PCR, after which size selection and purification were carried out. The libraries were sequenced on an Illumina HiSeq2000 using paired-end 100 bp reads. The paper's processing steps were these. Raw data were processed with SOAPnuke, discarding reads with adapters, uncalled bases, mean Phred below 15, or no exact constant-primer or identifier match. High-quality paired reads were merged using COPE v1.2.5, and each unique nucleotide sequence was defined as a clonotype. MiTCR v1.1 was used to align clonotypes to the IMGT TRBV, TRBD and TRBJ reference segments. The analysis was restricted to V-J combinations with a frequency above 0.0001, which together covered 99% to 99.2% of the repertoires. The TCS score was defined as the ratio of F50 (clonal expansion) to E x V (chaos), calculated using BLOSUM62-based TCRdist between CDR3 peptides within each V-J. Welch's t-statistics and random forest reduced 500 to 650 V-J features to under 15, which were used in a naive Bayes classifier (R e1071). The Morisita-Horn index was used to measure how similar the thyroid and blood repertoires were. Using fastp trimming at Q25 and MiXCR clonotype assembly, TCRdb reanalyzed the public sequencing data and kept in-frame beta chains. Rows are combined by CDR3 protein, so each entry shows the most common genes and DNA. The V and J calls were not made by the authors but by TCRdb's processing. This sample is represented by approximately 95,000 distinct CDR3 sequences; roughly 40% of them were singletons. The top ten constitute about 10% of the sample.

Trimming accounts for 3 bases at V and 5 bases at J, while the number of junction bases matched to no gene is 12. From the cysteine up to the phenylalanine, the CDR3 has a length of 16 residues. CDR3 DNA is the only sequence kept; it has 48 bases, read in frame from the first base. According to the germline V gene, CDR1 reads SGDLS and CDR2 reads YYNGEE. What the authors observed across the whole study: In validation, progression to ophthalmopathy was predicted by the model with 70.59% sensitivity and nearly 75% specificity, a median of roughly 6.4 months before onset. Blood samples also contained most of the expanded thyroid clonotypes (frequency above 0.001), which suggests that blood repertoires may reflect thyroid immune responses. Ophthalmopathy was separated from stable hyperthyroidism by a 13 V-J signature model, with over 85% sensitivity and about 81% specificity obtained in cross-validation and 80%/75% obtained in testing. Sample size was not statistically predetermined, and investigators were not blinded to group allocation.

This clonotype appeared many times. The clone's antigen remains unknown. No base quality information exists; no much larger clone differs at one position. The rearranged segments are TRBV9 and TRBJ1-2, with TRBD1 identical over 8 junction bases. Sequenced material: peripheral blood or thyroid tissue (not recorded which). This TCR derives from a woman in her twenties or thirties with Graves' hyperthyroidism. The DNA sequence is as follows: TGTGCCAGCAGCGGATACCAGCGACAGGGGACTTATGGCTACACCTTC. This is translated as CASSGYQRQGTYGYTF.